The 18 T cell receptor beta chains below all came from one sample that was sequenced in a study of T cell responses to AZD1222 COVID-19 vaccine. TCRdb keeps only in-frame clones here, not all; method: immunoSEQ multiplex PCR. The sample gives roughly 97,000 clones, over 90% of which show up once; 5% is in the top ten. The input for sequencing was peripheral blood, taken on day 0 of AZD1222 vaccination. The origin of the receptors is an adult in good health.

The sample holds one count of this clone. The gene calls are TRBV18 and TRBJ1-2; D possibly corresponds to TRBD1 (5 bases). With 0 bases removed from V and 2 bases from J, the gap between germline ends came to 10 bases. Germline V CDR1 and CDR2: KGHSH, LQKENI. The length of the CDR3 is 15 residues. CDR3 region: CASSPPTGGNYGYTF. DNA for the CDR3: TGTGCCAGCTCACCACCGACGGGGGGGAACTATGGCTACACCTTC.

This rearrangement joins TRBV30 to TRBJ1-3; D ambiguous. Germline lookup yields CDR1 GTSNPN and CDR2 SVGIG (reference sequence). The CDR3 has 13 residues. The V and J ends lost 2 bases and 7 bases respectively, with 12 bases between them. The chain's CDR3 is CAWSSGVRNTIYF. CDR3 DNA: TGTGCCTGGAGTAGCGGGGTCAGGAACACCATATATTTT.

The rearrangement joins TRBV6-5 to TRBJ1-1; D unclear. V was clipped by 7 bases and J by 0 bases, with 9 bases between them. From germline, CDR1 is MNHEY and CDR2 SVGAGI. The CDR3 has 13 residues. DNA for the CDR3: TGTGCCAGCATCGACCCCATGAACACTGAAGCTTTCTTT. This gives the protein CASIDPMNTEAFF.

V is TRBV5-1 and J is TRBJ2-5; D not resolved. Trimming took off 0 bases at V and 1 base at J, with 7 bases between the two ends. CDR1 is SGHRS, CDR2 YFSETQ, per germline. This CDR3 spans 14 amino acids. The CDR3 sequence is CASSLGGGQETQYF. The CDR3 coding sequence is TGCGCCAGCAGCTTGGGTGGCGGCCAAGAGACCCAGTACTTC.

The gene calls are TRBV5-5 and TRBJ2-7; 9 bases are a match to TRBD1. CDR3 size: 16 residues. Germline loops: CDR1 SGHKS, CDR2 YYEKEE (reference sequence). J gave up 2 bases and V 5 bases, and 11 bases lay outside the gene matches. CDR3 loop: CASSLFGGQGPYEQYF. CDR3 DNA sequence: TGTGCCAGCAGTCTTTTTGGGGGACAGGGACCCTACGAGCAGTACTTC.

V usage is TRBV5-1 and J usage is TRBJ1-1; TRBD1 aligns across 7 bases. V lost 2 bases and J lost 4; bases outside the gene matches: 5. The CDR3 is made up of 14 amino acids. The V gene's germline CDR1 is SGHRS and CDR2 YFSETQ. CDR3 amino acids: CASSLAAGGTEAFF. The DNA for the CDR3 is TGCGCCAGCAGCTTAGCGGCAGGGGGCACTGAAGCTTTCTTT.

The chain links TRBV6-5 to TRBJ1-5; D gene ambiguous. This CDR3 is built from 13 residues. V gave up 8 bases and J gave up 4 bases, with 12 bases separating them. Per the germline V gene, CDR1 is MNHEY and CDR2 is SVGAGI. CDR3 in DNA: TGTGCCAGCCAGCAAGGAGGGAATCAGCCCCAGCATTTT. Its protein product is CASQQGGNQPQHF.

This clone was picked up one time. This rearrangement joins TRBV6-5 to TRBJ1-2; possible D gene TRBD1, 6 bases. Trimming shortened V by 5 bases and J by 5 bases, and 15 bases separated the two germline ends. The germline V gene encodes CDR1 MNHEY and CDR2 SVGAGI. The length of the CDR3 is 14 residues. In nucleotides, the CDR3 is TGTGCCAGCAGTCGACAGGACAGAGCTTATGGCTACACCTTC. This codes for CASSRQDRAYGYTF.

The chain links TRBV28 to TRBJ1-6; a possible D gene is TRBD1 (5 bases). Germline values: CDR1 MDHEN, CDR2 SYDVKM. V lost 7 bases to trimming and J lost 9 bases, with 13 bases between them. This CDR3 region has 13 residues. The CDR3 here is CASTGAEGSPLHF. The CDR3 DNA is TGTGCCAGCACCGGGGCGGAAGGTTCACCCCTCCACTTT.

The CDR3 DNA reads as TGTGCCAGCAGCTCCACTGGGGGCTACCCCTACAATGAGCAGTTCTTC. Translating it yields CASSSTGGYPYNEQFF. This chain uses TRBV11-2 with TRBJ2-1; D perhaps matches TRBD1 (6 bases). CDR1 and CDR2 (germline): SGHAT, FQNNGV. The CDR3 contains 16 residues. Trimming removed 4 bases from V and 2 bases from J, with 15 bases in between.

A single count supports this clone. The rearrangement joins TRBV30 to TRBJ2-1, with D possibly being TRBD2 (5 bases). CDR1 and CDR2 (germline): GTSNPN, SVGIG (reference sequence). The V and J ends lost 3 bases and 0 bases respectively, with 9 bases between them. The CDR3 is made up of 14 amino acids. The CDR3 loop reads CAWRLSGSYNEQFF. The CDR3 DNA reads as TGTGCCTGGAGGCTGAGCGGCTCCTACAATGAGCAGTTCTTC.

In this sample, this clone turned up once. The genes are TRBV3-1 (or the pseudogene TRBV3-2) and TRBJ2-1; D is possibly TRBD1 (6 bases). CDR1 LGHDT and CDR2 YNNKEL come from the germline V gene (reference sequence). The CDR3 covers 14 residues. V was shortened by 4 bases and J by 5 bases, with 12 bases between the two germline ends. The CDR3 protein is CASSLYYRDNEQFF. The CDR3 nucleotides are TGTGCCAGCAGCCTATACTACAGGGACAATGAGCAGTTCTTC.

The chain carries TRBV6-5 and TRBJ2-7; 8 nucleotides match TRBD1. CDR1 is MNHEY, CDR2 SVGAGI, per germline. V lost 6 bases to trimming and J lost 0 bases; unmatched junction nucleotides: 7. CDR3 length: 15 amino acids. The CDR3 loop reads CASSLDRARSYEQYF. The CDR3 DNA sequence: TGTGCCAGCAGCTTGGACAGGGCACGCTCCTACGAGCAGTACTTC.

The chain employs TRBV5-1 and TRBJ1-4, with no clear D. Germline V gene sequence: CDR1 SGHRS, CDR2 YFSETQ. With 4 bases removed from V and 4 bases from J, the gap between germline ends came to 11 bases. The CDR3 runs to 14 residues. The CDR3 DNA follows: TGCGCCAGCAGCCAGGACGGAGATAATGAAAAACTGTTTTTT. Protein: CASSQDGDNEKLFF.

The CDR3 coding sequence is TGTGCCAGCAGTGACGCCAGATTCTCCTACAATGAGCAGTTCTTC. It yields the protein CASSDARFSYNEQFF. The V and J genes are TRBV2 and TRBJ2-1, with D unclear. The germline gives CDR1 SNHLY, CDR2 FYNNEI. The length of the CDR3 is 15 residues. Trimming took 3 bases from V and 0 from J, leaving 9 bases between them.

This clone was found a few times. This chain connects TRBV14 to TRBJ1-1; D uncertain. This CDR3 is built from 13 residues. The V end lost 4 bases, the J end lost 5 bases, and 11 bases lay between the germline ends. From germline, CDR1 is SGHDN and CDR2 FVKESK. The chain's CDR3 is CASSPFRGTEAFF. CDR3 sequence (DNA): TGTGCCAGCAGCCCCTTCCGGGGAACTGAAGCTTTCTTT. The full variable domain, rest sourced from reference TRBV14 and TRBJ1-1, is EAGVTQFPSHSVIEKGQTVTLRCDPISGHDNLYWYRRVMGKEIKFLLHFVKESKQDESGMPNNRFLAERTGGTYSTLKVQPAELEDSGVYFCASSPFRGTEAFFGQGTRLTVV.

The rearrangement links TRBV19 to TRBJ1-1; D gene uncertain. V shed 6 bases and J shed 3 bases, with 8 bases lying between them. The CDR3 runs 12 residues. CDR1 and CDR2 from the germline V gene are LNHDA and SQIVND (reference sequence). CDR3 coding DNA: TGTGCCAGTAGCCGAGGGTACACTGAAGCTTTCTTT. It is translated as CASSRGYTEAFF.

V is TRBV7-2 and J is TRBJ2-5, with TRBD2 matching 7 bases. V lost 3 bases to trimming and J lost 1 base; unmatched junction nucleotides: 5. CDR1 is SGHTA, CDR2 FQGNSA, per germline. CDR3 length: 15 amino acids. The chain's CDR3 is CASSFASGFQETQYF. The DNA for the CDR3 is TGTGCCAGCAGCTTTGCTAGCGGCTTCCAAGAGACCCAGTACTTC.